This T cell receptor (beta chain) was profiled in a study of CD8 T cells in Susac syndrome. The patients serving as multiple sclerosis controls were treatment-naive. They had stable or active relapsing-remitting disease and fulfilled revised McDonald criteria. Negative isolation was used for CD8+ and CD4+ T cells and FACS enrichment for TEMRA cells. There are 13 residues in the CDR3. Germline CDR1 MNHEY, CDR2 SMNVEV (reference sequence). Trimming took 3 bases from V and 3 from J, leaving 5 bases between them. An amount of RNA that ranged from roughly 0.45 to 1 ug was reverse transcribed with random hexamers. The CDR3 of TCR beta was amplified by immunoSEQ multiplex PCR across 54 Vbeta and 13 Jbeta. A single record per CDR3 protein comes from TCRdb applying MiXCR to the immunoSEQ multiplex PCR reads. This repertoire shows some 300,000 distinct CDR3 sequences, about nine tenths found once; its top ten account for roughly 0.2%.

The sequenced sample was CD8+ T cells from PBMCs. The sequence was collected from a human donor with multiple sclerosis. The V call is TRBV27, the J call TRBJ1-4; D ambiguous. The CDR3 spells CASSLWANEKLFF. DNA of the CDR3: TGTGCCAGCAGTTTGTGGGCTAATGAAAAACTGTTTTTT. Full variable domain (rest looked up from reference TRBV27 and TRBJ1-4): EAQVTQNPRYLITVTGKKLTVTCSQNMNHEYMSWYRQDPGLGLRQIYYSMNVEVTDKGDVPEGYKVSRKEKRNFPLILESPSPNQTSLYFCASSLWANEKLFFGSGTQLSVL.